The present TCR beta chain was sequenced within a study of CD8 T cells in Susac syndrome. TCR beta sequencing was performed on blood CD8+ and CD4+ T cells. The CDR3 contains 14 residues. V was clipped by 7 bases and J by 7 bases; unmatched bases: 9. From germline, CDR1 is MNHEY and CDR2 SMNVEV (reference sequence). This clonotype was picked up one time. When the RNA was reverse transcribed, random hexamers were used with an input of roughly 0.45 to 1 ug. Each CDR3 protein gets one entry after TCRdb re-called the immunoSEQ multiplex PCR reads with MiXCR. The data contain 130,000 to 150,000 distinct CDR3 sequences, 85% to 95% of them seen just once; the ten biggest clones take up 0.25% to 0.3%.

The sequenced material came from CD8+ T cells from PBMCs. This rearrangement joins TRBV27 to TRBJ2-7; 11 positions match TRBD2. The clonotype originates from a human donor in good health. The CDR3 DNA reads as TGTGCCAGCACGTCTAGCGGGAGGTCGGGTGAGCAGTACTTC. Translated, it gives CASTSSGRSGEQYF.